Sequencing of this T cell receptor (beta chain) was carried out in a study of T-cell reconstitution after alpha-beta-depleted transplantation in children. TCRbeta library construction was performed incorporating unique molecular identifiers. MiXCR, applied by TCRdb to the PCR reads, yields one record per CDR3 protein. Among approximately 800,000 distinct CDR3 sequences, roughly 16% were seen once, and the ten largest hold roughly 4.8%. Study-wide results and caveats: Reportedly, roughly two months post-transplant, alpha-beta T cells arose from several hundred expanded graft clones. T-cell counts and diversity at one year post-transplant came mainly from newly produced T cells.

J was trimmed by 5 bases and V by 5 bases; bases with no gene match: 27. The CDR3 has 20 residues. Germline-derived CDR1 and CDR2 are SGHAT and FQDESV (reference sequence). In regard to this clonotype: Its matching antigen is unknown.

The genes are TRBV11-1 and TRBJ2-7; TRBD1 matches at 7 bases. The source material was PBMCs, mostly from graft donor cells, sampled 360 days after TCRalphabeta/CD19-depleted stem cell transplant. The TCR originated in a male patient younger than 18 who had a stem cell transplant for acute lymphoblastic leukemia, so the T cells may come from the graft donor. The CDR3 DNA reads as TGTGCCAGCAGCCCCTATGAGTTGGGCCCCCGACAGGGAGCGAGGGACGAGCAGTACTTC. This encodes CASSPYELGPRQGARDEQYF.